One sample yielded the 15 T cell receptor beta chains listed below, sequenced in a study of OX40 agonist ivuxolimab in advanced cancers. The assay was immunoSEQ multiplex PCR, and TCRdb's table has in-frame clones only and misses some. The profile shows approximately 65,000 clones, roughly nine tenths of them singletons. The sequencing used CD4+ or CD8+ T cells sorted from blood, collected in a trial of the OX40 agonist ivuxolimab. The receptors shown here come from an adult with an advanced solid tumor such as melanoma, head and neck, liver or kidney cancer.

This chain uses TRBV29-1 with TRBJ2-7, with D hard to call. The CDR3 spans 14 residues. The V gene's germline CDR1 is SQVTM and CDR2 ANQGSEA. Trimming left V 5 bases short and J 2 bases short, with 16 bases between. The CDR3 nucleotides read TGCAGCGTTATGAAGCTCGCAGGAACCTACGAGCAGTACTTC. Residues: CSVMKLAGTYEQYF.

The CDR3 loop is CASSLSSIEGETQYF. The CDR3 nucleotides read TGTGCCAGCAGCTTATCCTCGATAGAAGGAGAGACCCAGTACTTC. V gene TRBV11-2 combines with J gene TRBJ2-5; D gene ambiguous. The CDR3 spans 15 residues. Trimming stripped 2 bases from V and 4 bases from J, with 14 bases between. Looked up from germline, CDR1 is SGHAT and CDR2 is FQNNGV.

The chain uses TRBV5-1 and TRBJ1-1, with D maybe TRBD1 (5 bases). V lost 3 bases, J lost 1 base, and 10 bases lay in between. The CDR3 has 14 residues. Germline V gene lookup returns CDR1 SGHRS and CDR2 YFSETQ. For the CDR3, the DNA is TGCGCCAGCAGCTCGTCCGGGGGGAACACTGAAGCTTTCTTT. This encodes CASSSSGGNTEAFF. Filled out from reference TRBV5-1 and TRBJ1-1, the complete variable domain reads KAGVTQTPRYLIKTRGQQVTLSCSPISGHRSVSWYQQTPGQGLQFLFEYFSETQRNKGNFPGRFSGRQFSNSRSEMNVSTLELGDSALYLCASSSSGGNTEAFFGQGTRLTVV.

CDR3 sequence reads: CASSLLGGVEAFF. The CDR3 nucleotides read TGTGCCAGCAGCCTACTGGGGGGGGTTGAAGCTTTCTTT. The chain is built from TRBV7-2 and TRBJ1-1; TRBD1 is a possible D gene (5 bases). The germline CDR1 and CDR2 sequences are SGHTA and FQGNSA. The V gene lost 5 bases and the J gene lost 7 bases, with 14 bases spanning the gap. The CDR3 consists of 13 residues.

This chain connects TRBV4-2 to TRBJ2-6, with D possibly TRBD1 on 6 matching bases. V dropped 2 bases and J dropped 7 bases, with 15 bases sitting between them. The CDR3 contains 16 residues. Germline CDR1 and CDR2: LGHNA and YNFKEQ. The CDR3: CASSQPRTGRANVLTF. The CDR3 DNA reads TGTGCCAGCAGCCAACCACGTACAGGGCGTGCCAACGTCCTGACTTTC.

CDR3 DNA sequence: TGTGCCAGCAGCGTAGGAGGGTCTGTAGGTGAGCAGTTCTTC. Protein product: CASSVGGSVGEQFF. V is TRBV9 and J is TRBJ2-1; possible D gene TRBD2, 5 bases. The germline gives CDR1 SGDLS, CDR2 YYNGEE. This CDR3 region has 14 residues. Trimming removed 0 bases at V and 9 bases at J, with 13 bases between. Drawing the rest from reference TRBV9 and TRBJ2-1, the complete variable domain is DSGVTQTPKHLITATGQRVTLRCSPRSGDLSVYWYQQSLDQGLQFLIQYYNGEERAKGNILERFSAQQFPDLHSELNLSSLELGDSALYFCASSVGGSVGEQFFGPGTRLTVL.

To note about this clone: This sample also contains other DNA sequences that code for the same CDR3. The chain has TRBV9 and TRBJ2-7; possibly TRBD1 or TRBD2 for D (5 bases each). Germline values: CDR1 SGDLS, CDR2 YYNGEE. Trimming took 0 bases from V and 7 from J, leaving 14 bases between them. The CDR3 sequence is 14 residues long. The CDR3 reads CASSVAEGRGEQYF. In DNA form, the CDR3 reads TGTGCCAGCAGCGTAGCTGAGGGGCGCGGGGAGCAGTACTTC.

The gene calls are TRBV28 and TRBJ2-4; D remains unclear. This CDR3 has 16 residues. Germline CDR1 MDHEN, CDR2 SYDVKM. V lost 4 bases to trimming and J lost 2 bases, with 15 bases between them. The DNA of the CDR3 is TGTGCCAGCAGTTCACCGACTGGTAACACCAAAAACATTCAGTACTTC. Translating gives CASSSPTGNTKNIQYF.

The CDR3 spells CASSQAGKADTQYF. In DNA, the CDR3 is TGTGCCAGCAGCCAGGCGGGGAAGGCAGATACGCAGTATTTT. The chain has TRBV14 and TRBJ2-3; tentative D call: TRBD2 (6 bases). In germline, CDR1 is SGHDN, CDR2 FVKESK. The CDR3 covers 14 residues. Trimming removed 3 bases at V and 4 bases at J, with 11 bases between.

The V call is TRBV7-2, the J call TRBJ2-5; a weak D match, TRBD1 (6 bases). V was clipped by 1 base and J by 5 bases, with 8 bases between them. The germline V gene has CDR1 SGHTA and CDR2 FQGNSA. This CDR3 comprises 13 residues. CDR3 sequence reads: CASSLGRGETQYF. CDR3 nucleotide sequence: TGTGCCAGCAGCTTAGGAAGGGGGGAGACCCAGTACTTC.

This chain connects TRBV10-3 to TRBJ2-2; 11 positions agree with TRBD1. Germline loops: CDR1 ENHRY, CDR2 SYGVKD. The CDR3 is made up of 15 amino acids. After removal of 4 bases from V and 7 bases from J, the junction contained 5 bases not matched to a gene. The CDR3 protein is CAISGTGGGGGELFF. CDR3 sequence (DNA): TGTGCCATCAGTGGGACAGGGGGCGGAGGCGGGGAGCTGTTTTTT.

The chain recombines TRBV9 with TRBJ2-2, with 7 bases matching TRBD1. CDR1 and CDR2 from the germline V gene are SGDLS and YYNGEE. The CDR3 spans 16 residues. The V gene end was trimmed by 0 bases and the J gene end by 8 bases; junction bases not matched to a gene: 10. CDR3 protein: CASSVGSGQSVGELFF. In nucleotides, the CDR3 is TGTGCCAGCAGCGTAGGGTCGGGACAGTCCGTAGGGGAGCTGTTTTTT.

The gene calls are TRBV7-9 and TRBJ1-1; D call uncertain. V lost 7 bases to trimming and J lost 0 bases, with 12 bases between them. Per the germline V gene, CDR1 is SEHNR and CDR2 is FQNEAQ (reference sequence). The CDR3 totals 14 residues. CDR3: CASNTRSLNTEAFF. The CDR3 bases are TGTGCCAGCAACACACGTAGTTTGAACACTGAAGCTTTCTTT.

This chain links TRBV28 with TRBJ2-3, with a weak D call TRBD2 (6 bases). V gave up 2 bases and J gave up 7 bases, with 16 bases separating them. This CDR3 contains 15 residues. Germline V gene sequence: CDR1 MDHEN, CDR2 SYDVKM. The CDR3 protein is CASSLTRDHLNTQYF. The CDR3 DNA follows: TGTGCCAGCAGTTTAACGCGGGATCATCTCAATACGCAGTATTTT.

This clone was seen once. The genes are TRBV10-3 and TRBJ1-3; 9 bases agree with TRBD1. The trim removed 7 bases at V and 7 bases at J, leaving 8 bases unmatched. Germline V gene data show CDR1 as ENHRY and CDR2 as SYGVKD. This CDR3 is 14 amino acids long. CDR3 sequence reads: CAITGTGSENTIYF. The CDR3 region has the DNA TGTGCCATCACTGGGACAGGGAGTGAGAACACCATATATTTT.